One T cell receptor (beta chain) is described in this entry. Germline V CDR1 and CDR2: SNHLY, FYNNEI. There are 15 residues in the CDR3. V was cut by 6 bases and J by 2 bases, with 14 bases left in between. This sample was included in a study of blood T cell repertoires in COVID-19. Study information: Sites across the United States, Italy and Spain contributed samples from acute and convalescent COVID-19. Sources were T cells, B-cell-depleted T cells, or PBMCs; the material itself was cDNA or gDNA.

Per the original methods: Cell counts per sample came from amplifying reference gene primers. Clones were read by immunoSEQ multiplex PCR, and TCRdb kept only the in-frame ones, dropping some. V and J calls and clone size are given by that table; D and trimming were obtained from the DNA. Of roughly 140,000 clones listed, around 85% are singletons. The V gene is TRBV2, the J gene TRBJ1-5; possible D gene TRBD1, 5 bases. The sequenced sample consisted of peripheral blood. This TCR came from a woman in her sixties or seventies with acute or convalescent COVID-19. In DNA form, the CDR3 reads TGTGCCAGCAGGGGGCCGTCTGGGGGCAATCAGCCCCAGCATTTT. It yields the protein CASRGPSGGNQPQHF.